These 8 T cell receptor beta chains originate from one sample sequenced in a study of cytomegalovirus exposure and HLA in healthy donors. Researchers ran the PCR with 60 Vbeta and 13 Jbeta primers. The protocol was immunoSEQ multiplex PCR, while the TCRdb copy is restricted to in-frame clones and leaves out a portion. In all, the sample yields fewer than 250,000 clones. The sample was PBMCs. The receptors derive from a woman aged 25 to 39 in good health and CMV-seropositive.

The V and J genes are TRBV29-1 and TRBJ1-2; D unresolved. This CDR3 is built from 12 residues. Trimming took 3 bases from V and 7 from J, leaving 12 bases between them. Germline CDR1 reads SQVTM; CDR2 reads ANQGSEA. The CDR3 DNA is TGCAGCGTTGATTGGAGGGAAACTGGCTACACCTTC. As protein: CSVDWRETGYTF.

The rearrangement links TRBV28 to TRBJ2-5; TRBD1 matches at 8 bases. The CDR3 has 15 residues. Germline CDR1 is MDHEN and CDR2 is SYDVKM. V dropped 10 bases and J dropped 5; count of bases not matched to a gene: 15. The CDR3 loop reads CATSTWTGRRETQYF. The CDR3, as DNA: TGTGCCACCTCAACTTGGACAGGGCGGAGGGAGACCCAGTACTTC. The whole variable domain, remainder taken from reference TRBV28 and TRBJ2-5, is DVKVTQSSRYLVKRTGEKVFLECVQDMDHENMFWYRQDPGLGLRLIYFSYDVKMKEKGDIPEGYSVSREKKERFSLILESASTNQTSMYLCATSTWTGRRETQYFGPGTRLLVL.

This chain links TRBV10-2 with TRBJ2-6; no clear D. The CDR3 sequence is 13 residues long. V was shortened by 6 bases and J by 2 bases, with 5 bases between the two germline ends. Germline V gene sequence: CDR1 WSHSY, CDR2 SAAADI. CDR3 protein: CASSVAGANVLTF. The CDR3 DNA is TGCGCCAGCAGCGTTGCTGGGGCCAACGTCCTGACTTTC.

V usage is TRBV30 and J usage is TRBJ2-6, with TRBD2 as a possible D gene (5 bases). Germline V CDR1 and CDR2: GTSNPN, SVGIG (reference sequence). The CDR3 runs 14 residues. V shed 5 bases and J shed 2 bases, with 10 bases lying between them. In DNA, the CDR3 is TGTGCCTGGGGTTTGGGAGCTGGGGCCAACGTCCTGACTTTC. Protein sequence: CAWGLGAGANVLTF. Looking up the rest from reference TRBV30 and TRBJ2-6 gives the full variable domain: SQTIHQWPATLVQPVGSPLSLECTVEGTSNPNLYWYRQAAGRGLQLLFYSVGIGQISSEVPQNLSASRPQDRQFILSSKKLLLSDSGFYLCAWGLGAGANVLTFGAGSRLTVL.

V usage is TRBV6-5 and J usage is TRBJ2-1; TRBD2 agrees at 8 bases. V shed 5 bases and J 7 bases; nucleotides not matched to a gene: 10. Looked up from germline, CDR1 is MNHEY and CDR2 is SVGAGI. The CDR3 has 15 amino acids. CDR3 in amino acids: CASSGRLASLNEQFF. CDR3 bases: TGTGCCAGCAGTGGTAGACTAGCGTCTTTGAATGAGCAGTTCTTC.

This sequence joins TRBV5-1 and TRBJ1-1; 9 bases line up with TRBD1. CDR3 length: 16 residues. V shed 2 bases and J 2 bases; nucleotides not matched to a gene: 7. Per the germline V gene, CDR1 is SGHRS and CDR2 is YFSETQ. The CDR3 nucleotides are TGCGCCAGCAGCTTAAGGACAGGGGAGATTAACACTGAAGCTTTCTTT. Residues: CASSLRTGEINTEAFF.

J is TRBJ2-3 and V is TRBV5-6; TRBD1 is a possible D gene (5 bases). CDR3 length equals 16 residues. V was trimmed by 4 bases and J by 0 bases, leaving 15 bases between them. Germline assignment: CDR1 SGHDT and CDR2 YYEEEE. The CDR3 loop reads CASSLRQTPSTDTQYF. CDR3 nucleotide sequence: TGTGCCAGCAGCCTCCGACAGACCCCTAGCACAGATACGCAGTATTTT.

The chain links TRBV28 to TRBJ2-1; 10 bases are a match to TRBD1. J lost 5 bases, V lost 6 bases, and 4 bases had no gene match. CDR1 is MDHEN and CDR2 is SYDVKM in the germline V gene. The CDR3 covers 14 residues. As DNA, the CDR3 is TGTGCCAGCAGACGGACAGGGGGGGACAATGAGCAGTTCTTC. It encodes CASRRTGGDNEQFF.